This TCR beta chain derives from a study of T cells after posttransplantation cyclophosphamide. Sequencing used immunoSEQ multiplex PCR; TCRdb keeps in-frame clones, though not all of them. The sample has about 66,000 clones, 93% seen once; the top ten hold under 3%. The germline gives CDR1 SGDLS, CDR2 YYNGEE. V gave up 4 bases and J gave up 8 bases, with 15 bases separating them. The CDR3 length is 14 residues. The specimen sequenced was PBMCs. This sequence originates from a woman younger than 45 in good health and a related stem cell transplant donor. The chain employs TRBV9 and TRBJ1-4, with a weak D call TRBD1 (5 bases). The CDR3, as DNA: TGTGCCAGCAGCTCAGGGACGATCAAGGAAAAACTGTTTTTT. This sequence encodes CASSSGTIKEKLFF.